The 5 T cell receptor beta chains in this list originate from one sample, sequenced in a study of T cells in Graves' hyperthyroidism and ophthalmopathy. The investigators amplified TCR beta CDR3 regions from RNA transcripts. HTBI primers drove first-round RT-PCR of the TCR CDR3. One entry per CDR3 protein results from TCRdb running MiXCR on the multiplex PCR reads. The sample contains about 640,000 distinct CDR3 sequences, less than 25% of which appear only once. What was sequenced was blood. Receptor source: a man aged 25 to 40 with Graves' ophthalmopathy.

This clonotype was seen only a few times. V gene TRBV20-1 combines with J gene TRBJ2-1, with 10 nucleotides matching TRBD2. Germline assignment: CDR1 DFQATT and CDR2 SNEGSKA (reference sequence). The length of the CDR3 is 18 residues. Trimming took 8 bases from V and 5 from J; bases not matched to a gene: 21. CDR3 nucleotides: TGCAGTTCGACGGTAAGAGCGGGAGGGAAAATAGACGACAATGAGCAGTTCTTC. Translation: CSSTVRAGGKIDDNEQFF.

The chain joins TRBV28 to TRBJ1-6; D possibly corresponds to TRBD1 (6 bases). The CDR3 sequence is 17 residues long. The germline V gene has CDR1 MDHEN and CDR2 SYDVKM. The ends were cut back, 5 bases at V and 7 bases at J, with 21 bases in the middle. The CDR3 nucleotides are TGTGCCAGCAGTCCGGTGGGGACACTCAAGAGAAATTCACCCCTCCACTTT. It encodes CASSPVGTLKRNSPLHF.

This clonotype was found many times. The chain is built from TRBV7-8 and TRBJ2-1; no definite D call. V lost 1 base, J lost 9 bases, and 16 bases lay in between. This CDR3 region has 15 residues. CDR1 is SGHVS and CDR2 is FQNEAQ in the germline V gene. The CDR3 DNA reads as TGTGCCAGCAGCTTAGAGAGGTGGCTGTATGGTGAGCAGTTCTTC. Translation: CASSLERWLYGEQFF.

This clonotype was seen only a few times. V is TRBV20-1 and J is TRBJ2-7; D unresolved. This CDR3 has 12 residues. The V and J ends lost 3 bases and 2 bases respectively, with 8 bases between them. CDR1 is DFQATT, CDR2 SNEGSKA, per germline (reference sequence). The CDR3 sequence is CSASPSPYEQYF. CDR3 DNA: TGCAGTGCTAGCCCGTCCCCCTACGAGCAGTACTTC.

This clonotype came up many times. V is TRBV11-2 and J is TRBJ2-7, with D possibly TRBD1 on 6 matching bases. The ends were cut back, 5 bases at V and 0 bases at J, with 14 bases in the middle. Germline V gene lookup returns CDR1 SGHAT and CDR2 FQNNGV. The CDR3 contains 15 residues. DNA for the CDR3: TGTGCCAGCAGCCCGGACAGTACCCTCTCCTACGAGCAGTACTTC. The encoded protein is CASSPDSTLSYEQYF.